Below are 19 T cell receptor beta chains sequenced from a single sample in a study of monozygotic twins with inflammatory bowel disease. TCRdb re-called the 5' RACE reads; every CDR3 protein appears as one record, without DNA. The table gives approximately 390,000 distinct CDR3 sequences; the top ten clones make up about 2.3% of it. Sequenced input: blood. The receptors shown here come from a human donor with ulcerative colitis or Crohn's disease, or a healthy co-twin of an affected twin (not recorded which).

This CDR3 reads CASSSPRGVNEQFF. The chain has TRBV11-2 and TRBJ2-1; TCRdb reports TRBD2, a call that lacks DNA to check it against. The CDR3 runs to 14 residues. Per germline, CDR1 SGHAT and CDR2 FQNNGV.

The rearrangement joins TRBV24-1 to TRBJ1-2; TCRdb designates TRBD1, a call that cannot be tested without DNA. CDR1 is KGHDR, CDR2 SFDVKD, per germline. The CDR3 runs 17 residues. The CDR3 reads CATSDSRGQGLNYGYTF.

The rearrangement joins TRBV19 to TRBJ2-3; TCRdb calls TRBD2, which cannot be checked without DNA. This CDR3 has 14 residues. From germline, CDR1 is LNHDA and CDR2 SQIVND (reference sequence). CDR3 loop: CASRIAGLTDTQYF.

This sequence joins TRBV6-1 and TRBJ1-2. This CDR3 comprises 14 residues. CDR1 is MNHNS, CDR2 SASEGT, per germline. The chain's CDR3 is CASSEFGEVWGYTF.

The chain combines TRBV9 with TRBJ2-1; there is no DNA to check the TCRdb D call of TRBD2. Germline assignment: CDR1 SGDLS and CDR2 YYNGEE. This CDR3 region has 14 residues. The chain's CDR3 is CASSPGQANNEQFF. Drawing the rest from reference TRBV9 and TRBJ2-1, the complete variable domain is DSGVTQTPKHLITATGQRVTLRCSPRSGDLSVYWYQQSLDQGLQFLIQYYNGEERAKGNILERFSAQQFPDLHSELNLSSLELGDSALYFCASSPGQANNEQFFGPGTRLTVL.

The CDR3 region is CSAPGPSTDTQYF. The V gene is TRBV29-1, the J gene TRBJ2-3; TCRdb outputs TRBD1, but without DNA this stays unchecked. Germline-derived CDR1 and CDR2 are SQVTM and ANQGSEA. The CDR3 has 13 amino acids.

The gene calls are TRBV27 and TRBJ2-3. CDR3 length: 14 residues. Germline V lookup: CDR1 MNHEY, CDR2 SMNVEV (reference sequence). CDR3 sequence: CASSLSLATNTQYF.

This chain links TRBV20-1 with TRBJ2-2; TCRdb returns TRBD2, unconfirmable since there is no DNA. CDR3 length: 14 amino acids. Germline V gene lookup returns CDR1 DFQATT and CDR2 SNEGSKA (reference sequence). The CDR3 sequence: CSASRDSYTGELFF.

The rearrangement uses TRBV10-2 and TRBJ2-3; TCRdb outputs TRBD2, but without DNA this stays unchecked. Germline loops: CDR1 WSHSY, CDR2 SAAADI. This CDR3 contains 14 residues. CDR3 protein: CASSSRGVSDTQYF.

The CDR3 here is CSAIGLGQIYEQYF. This sequence joins TRBV20-1 and TRBJ2-7; with no DNA, the TCRdb D assignment of TRBD1 cannot be verified. This CDR3 spans 14 amino acids. CDR1 DFQATT and CDR2 SNEGSKA come from the germline V gene (reference sequence).

This chain uses TRBV20-1 with TRBJ2-1; no DNA is available, so the TRBD2 call from TCRdb remains unchecked. CDR3 length: 14 residues. Looked up from germline, CDR1 is DFQATT and CDR2 is SNEGSKA (reference sequence). The CDR3 here is CSAESRLAGNEQFF.

This chain links TRBV7-2 with TRBJ1-2; TCRdb reports TRBD1, a call that lacks DNA to check it against. The CDR3 has 15 residues. Germline CDR1 SGHTA, CDR2 FQGNSA. The chain's CDR3 is CASSFKTGGDYGYTF.

The CDR3 sequence: CASSLRAGSGTDTQYF. This rearrangement joins TRBV7-9 to TRBJ2-3. The germline gives CDR1 SEHNR, CDR2 FQNEAQ (reference sequence). The CDR3 runs to 16 residues.

The chain combines TRBV5-6 with TRBJ1-5; the TCRdb D gene call, TRBD1, has no DNA to confirm it. Germline V lookup: CDR1 SGHDT, CDR2 YYEEEE. This CDR3 contains 19 residues. CDR3: CASSRAGLTRGLGNQPQHF.

The chain carries TRBV5-1 and TRBJ1-2. CDR3 size: 16 residues. Germline lookup yields CDR1 SGHRS and CDR2 YFSETQ. CDR3 sequence reads: CASSLYVGPRMDGYTF. Full variable domain (outside the CDR3, taken from reference TRBV5-1 and TRBJ1-2): KAGVTQTPRYLIKTRGQQVTLSCSPISGHRSVSWYQQTPGQGLQFLFEYFSETQRNKGNFPGRFSGRQFSNSRSEMNVSTLELGDSALYLCASSLYVGPRMDGYTFGSGTRLTVV.

The J gene is TRBJ2-3, the V gene TRBV11-2; TCRdb lists TRBD2, though no DNA is available to test this call. Germline V gene lookup returns CDR1 SGHAT and CDR2 FQNNGV. CDR3 length: 19 residues. The CDR3: CASSLVSPLLAGGQNTQYF.

This chain joins TRBV18 and TRBJ2-7; without DNA, the TCRdb call of TRBD1 cannot be checked. The germline V gene encodes CDR1 KGHSH and CDR2 LQKENI. The CDR3 is 13 residues long. This CDR3 reads CASSPGTDGEQYF.

The chain links TRBV2 to TRBJ2-5; TCRdb's D call of TRBD1 is untestable without DNA. The CDR3 is made up of 14 amino acids. Germline CDR1 reads SNHLY; CDR2 reads FYNNEI. The CDR3 sequence: CASSKGTDQETQYF.

The CDR3 here is CASSQAGLRNTEAFF. The gene calls are TRBV3-1 and TRBJ1-1. Germline V gene sequence: CDR1 LGHDT, CDR2 YNNKEL (reference sequence). The length of the CDR3 is 15 residues. The full variable domain, completed using reference TRBV3-1 and TRBJ1-1, is DTAVSQTPKYLVTQMGNDKSIKCEQNLGHDTMYWYKQDSKKFLKIMFSYNNKELIINETVPNRFSPKSPDKAHLNLHINSLELGDSAVYFCASSQAGLRNTEAFFGQGTRLTVV.